This TCR beta chain came from a study of CD8 T cells in ankylosing spondylitis. V lost 3 bases and J lost 6; bases outside the gene matches: 4. The CDR3 is 14 amino acids. CDR1 and CDR2 from the germline V gene are SGDLS and YYNGEE. TCR beta libraries were made by quantitative 5'-RACE with molecular barcodes. TCRdb re-called the 5' RACE reads with MiXCR, one entry per CDR3 protein. The sample lists 40,000 or so distinct CDR3 sequences, around 3% seen once, with about 3% in the top ten. This clonotype was detected many times. The source is a male donor with ankylosing spondylitis or in good health (not recorded which). Sequencing input: blood, either unsorted or a sorted T cell fraction (not recorded which). V usage is TRBV9 and J usage is TRBJ2-2; 8 bases align to TRBD1. The CDR3 bases are TGTGCCAGCAGCGCCGAGGACAGGGCCGGGGAGCTGTTTTTT. Its protein is CASSAEDRAGELFF.